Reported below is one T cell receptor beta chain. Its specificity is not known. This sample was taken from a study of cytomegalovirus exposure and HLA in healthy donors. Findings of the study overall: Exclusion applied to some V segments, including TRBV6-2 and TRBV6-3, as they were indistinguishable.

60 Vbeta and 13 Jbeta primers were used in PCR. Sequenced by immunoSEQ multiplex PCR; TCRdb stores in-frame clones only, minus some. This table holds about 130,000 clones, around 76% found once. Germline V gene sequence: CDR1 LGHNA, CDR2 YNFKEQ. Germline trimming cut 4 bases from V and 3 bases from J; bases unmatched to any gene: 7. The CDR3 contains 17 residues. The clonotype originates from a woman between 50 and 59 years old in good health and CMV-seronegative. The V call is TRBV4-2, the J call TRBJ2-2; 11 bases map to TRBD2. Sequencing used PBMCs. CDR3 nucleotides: TGTGCCAGCAGCCGAGCCCCGGGACTAGCGGACACCGGGGAGCTGTTTTTT. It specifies CASSRAPGLADTGELFF.